The 14 T cell receptor beta chains in this list originate from one sample, sequenced in a study of cytomegalovirus exposure and HLA in healthy donors. The PCR contained 60 Vbeta and 13 Jbeta primers. Profiled with immunoSEQ multiplex PCR; TCRdb holds only in-frame clones, not every one. The sample consists of 150,000 or so clones, 75% to 80% of them appearing once. Sequenced input: PBMCs. The source of these receptors is a female donor in good health and CMV-seronegative.

The chain is built from TRBV5-1 and TRBJ2-2; D remains ambiguous. The V end was cut by 3 bases, the J end by 1 base, with 10 bases between. Per germline, CDR1 SGHRS and CDR2 YFSETQ. The CDR3 runs 15 residues. CDR3 sequence (DNA): TGCGCCAGCAGCTCTTCCCCGGGGAACACCGGGGAGCTGTTTTTT. It is translated as CASSSSPGNTGELFF.

The chain recombines TRBV15 with TRBJ1-2; perhaps TRBD1 as D (6 bases). Germline V gene data show CDR1 as LNHNV and CDR2 as YYDKDF (reference sequence). The CDR3 is 15 amino acids. V dropped 0 bases and J dropped 4 bases, with 12 bases sitting between them. The CDR3 here is CATSRDQGYPYGYTF. DNA of the CDR3: TGTGCCACCAGCAGAGATCAGGGGTACCCCTATGGCTACACCTTC.

The chain combines TRBV18 with TRBJ2-5; TRBD1 is a possible D gene (6 bases). The germline V gene encodes CDR1 KGHSH and CDR2 LQKENI. The CDR3 contains 14 residues. The V end lost 5 bases, the J end lost 5 bases, and 15 bases lay between the germline ends. CDR3 sequence (DNA): TGTGCCAGCTCAGGGCGCAGGGGACGTGAGACCCAGTACTTC. Its translation: CASSGRRGRETQYF.

This clone has a handful of counts. The chain uses TRBV21-1 and TRBJ1-4; the table's D call, TRBD1, has no DNA check behind it. TRBV21-1 is reported as a pseudogene. The CDR3 covers 17 residues. In nucleotides, the CDR3 is TGTGCCAGCAGCAAAGGGGGCGGCACCGCAACTAATGAAAAACTGTTTTTT. It translates to CASSKGGGTATNEKLFF.

This clone was found once. The V and J genes are TRBV5-1 and TRBJ1-1; 7 nucleotides align to TRBD1. The CDR3 is 15 amino acids. The germline V gene encodes CDR1 SGHRS and CDR2 YFSETQ. Trimming removed 5 bases from V and 2 bases from J; junction bases left unmatched: 9. DNA of the CDR3: TGCGCCAGCAGTTTTGGCCGGGACAGCAACACTGAAGCTTTCTTT. Protein product: CASSFGRDSNTEAFF.

The chain has TRBV5-1 and TRBJ2-3; 9 bases map to TRBD2. Unmatched junction bases numbered 8, after V lost 4 bases and J lost 2 bases. The V gene's germline CDR1 is SGHRS and CDR2 YFSETQ. This CDR3 region has 16 residues. CDR3 loop: CASSPRLAEYTDTQYF. CDR3 DNA: TGCGCCAGCAGCCCGCGACTAGCGGAGTACACAGATACGCAGTATTTT. The variable domain in full, with the rest retrieved from reference TRBV5-1 and TRBJ2-3, is KAGVTQTPRYLIKTRGQQVTLSCSPISGHRSVSWYQQTPGQGLQFLFEYFSETQRNKGNFPGRFSGRQFSNSRSEMNVSTLELGDSALYLCASSPRLAEYTDTQYFGPGTRLTVL.

This chain uses TRBV29-1 with TRBJ2-5, with TRBD2 as a possible D gene (7 bases). In germline, CDR1 is SQVTM, CDR2 ANQGSEA. Trimming removed 4 bases from V and 1 base from J, with 13 bases in between. This CDR3 is 14 amino acids long. The CDR3 is CSVGTGRVQETQYF. The CDR3 DNA reads TGCAGCGTTGGAACAGGGAGGGTCCAAGAGACCCAGTACTTC.

This chain joins TRBV9 and TRBJ2-4; 12 positions agree with TRBD2. Germline trimming cut 4 bases from V and 0 bases from J; bases unmatched to any gene: 8. Per germline, CDR1 SGDLS and CDR2 YYNGEE. This CDR3 spans 18 amino acids. CDR3 DNA: TGTGCCAGCAGCTACCTAGCGGGGGGGGAACTAGCCAAAAACATTCAGTACTTC. It codes for CASSYLAGGELAKNIQYF.

The rearrangement uses TRBV7-6 and TRBJ2-7; 7 bases agree with TRBD2. CDR1 SGHVS and CDR2 FNYEAQ come from the germline V gene. Trimming cost V 1 base and J 1 base; bases outside gene matches: 10. The CDR3 spans 17 residues. For the CDR3, the DNA is TGTGCCAGCAGCTTAGGTGGTAGGCGGGGGATATCCTACGAGCAGTACTTC. The encoded protein is CASSLGGRRGISYEQYF.

The chain carries TRBV7-9 and TRBJ1-1; tentative D call: TRBD1 (6 bases). Germline V CDR1 and CDR2: SEHNR, FQNEAQ (reference sequence). The CDR3 consists of 16 residues. V was pared by 5 bases and J by 0 bases, with 16 bases between. This chain's CDR3 is CASSTGTPSMNTEAFF. The CDR3 nucleotides are TGTGCCAGCAGCACGGGGACACCCAGCATGAACACTGAAGCTTTCTTT.

This clone showed up just a few times. CDR3 nucleotides: TGTGCCAGCAGCTTATACCCCCAGGGGGGTTACGAGCAGTACTTC. Its translation: CASSLYPQGGYEQYF. The genes are TRBV7-8 and TRBJ2-7; TRBD1 is a possible D gene (7 bases). This CDR3 spans 15 amino acids. V lost 2 bases to trimming and J lost 4 bases, with 15 bases between them. Germline loops: CDR1 SGHVS, CDR2 FQNEAQ.

V usage is TRBV6-5 and J usage is TRBJ2-7; D might be TRBD2 (6 bases). CDR3 length: 14 residues. V was pared by 4 bases and J by 2 bases, with 12 bases between. Looked up from germline, CDR1 is MNHEY and CDR2 is SVGAGI. Written as DNA, the CDR3 is TGTGCCAGCAGTTCGGGGACTTCTACCTACGAGCAGTACTTC. Translated: CASSSGTSTYEQYF.

Written as DNA, the CDR3 is TGTGCCAGCAGCGAGGGACAGGGAGGTTATGGCTACACCTTC. It specifies CASSEGQGGYGYTF. The genes are TRBV7-3 and TRBJ1-2; 9 bases match TRBD1. The CDR3 is 14 amino acids. Germline CDR1 and CDR2: SGHTA and FQGTGA. The V and J ends lost 5 bases and 5 bases, in that order; junction bases with no gene match: 6. Full variable domain (missing parts from reference TRBV7-3 and TRBJ1-2): GAGVSQTPSNKVTEKGKYVELRCDPISGHTALYWYRQSLGQGPEFLIYFQGTGAADDSGLPNDRFFAVRPEGSVSTLKIQRTERGDSAVYLCASSEGQGGYGYTFGSGTRLTVV.

The chain links TRBV2 to TRBJ1-4; perhaps TRBD1 as D (6 bases). The CDR3 consists of 14 residues. V shed 7 bases and J shed 4 bases, with 13 bases lying between them. The germline CDR1 and CDR2 sequences are SNHLY and FYNNEI. CDR3 sequence (DNA): TGTGCCAGCAAGGGGGGGTCTATTAATGAAAAACTGTTTTTT. This sequence encodes CASKGGSINEKLFF.